Listed here are 30 T cell receptor beta chains from one sample, sequenced in a study of blood T cell repertoires in COVID-19. Profiled with immunoSEQ multiplex PCR; TCRdb holds only in-frame clones, not every one. The repertoire includes a few hundred thousand clones, about 91% of them detected once, and about 1.3% sits in the top ten. The specimen sequenced was peripheral blood. These receptor sequences come from an elderly man with acute or convalescent COVID-19.

The chain is built from TRBV7-3 and TRBJ2-5, with D perhaps matching TRBD2 (5 bases). Per germline, CDR1 SGHTA and CDR2 FQGTGA. Trimming removed 4 bases from V and 5 bases from J, with 11 bases in between. The CDR3 totals 13 residues. The CDR3: CASSSGGRETQYF. The CDR3 coding sequence is TGTGCCAGCAGCTCCGGAGGTAGGGAGACCCAGTACTTC.

In its sample, this clone was seen once. This rearrangement joins TRBV18 to TRBJ2-1, with D perhaps TRBD2 (5 bases). The CDR3 is 15 amino acids. V was pared by 1 base and J by 5 bases, with 12 bases between. The germline CDR1 and CDR2 sequences are KGHSH and LQKENI. The CDR3 sequence: CASSPQSGTDNEQFF. CDR3 sequence (DNA): TGTGCCAGCTCACCACAATCGGGAACGGACAATGAGCAGTTCTTC. Full variable domain (remainder filled in from reference TRBV18 and TRBJ2-1): NAGVMQNPRHLVRRRGQEARLRCSPMKGHSHVYWYRQLPEEGLKFMVYLQKENIIDESGMPKERFSAEFPKEGPSILRIQQVVRGDSAAYFCASSPQSGTDNEQFFGPGTRLTVL.

The V and J genes are TRBV14 and TRBJ1-2; 9 positions match TRBD1. Looked up from germline, CDR1 is SGHDN and CDR2 is FVKESK. Losses at the gene ends were 0 bases for V and 2 bases for J; bases not matched to a gene: 13. The CDR3 contains 19 residues. CDR3 region: CASSQDSRDREIINYGYTF. The CDR3 nucleotides are TGTGCCAGCAGCCAAGATAGCCGGGACAGGGAGATCATCAACTATGGCTACACCTTC. Full variable domain (rest looked up from reference TRBV14 and TRBJ1-2): EAGVTQFPSHSVIEKGQTVTLRCDPISGHDNLYWYRRVMGKEIKFLLHFVKESKQDESGMPNNRFLAERTGGTYSTLKVQPAELEDSGVYFCASSQDSRDREIINYGYTFGSGTRLTVV.

This clone was detected only a few times. The genes are TRBV6-4 and TRBJ2-1; D possibly corresponds to TRBD1 (6 bases). V dropped 5 bases and J dropped 8 bases, with 19 bases sitting between them. This CDR3 comprises 15 residues. From germline, CDR1 is MRHNA and CDR2 SNTAGT. The CDR3 protein is CASSSSRDTGHEQFF. CDR3 in DNA: TGTGCCAGCAGTTCCTCCCGGGACACCGGCCATGAGCAGTTCTTC.

The chain links TRBV19 to TRBJ2-1, with TRBD2 matching 12 bases. The J segment lost 5 bases and the V segment lost 5 bases, leaving 4 bases of the junction unmatched. The CDR3 totals 15 residues. The germline CDR1 and CDR2 sequences are LNHDA and SQIVND (reference sequence). In nucleotides, the CDR3 is TGTGCCAGTAGTCTTGGACTAGCGGGGCACAATGAGCAGTTCTTC. This gives the protein CASSLGLAGHNEQFF.

The rearrangement uses TRBV7-2 and TRBJ1-2, with no clear D. Germline assignment: CDR1 SGHTA and CDR2 FQGNSA. The CDR3 spans 13 residues. V was clipped by 0 bases and J by 6 bases, with 8 bases between them. The CDR3 spells CASSLARVDGYTF. The CDR3, as DNA: TGTGCCAGCAGCTTAGCGCGTGTCGATGGCTACACCTTC.

V is TRBV29-1 and J is TRBJ2-1; no reliable D call. V was pared by 7 bases and J by 2 bases, with 12 bases between. From germline, CDR1 is SQVTM and CDR2 ANQGSEA. This CDR3 comprises 13 residues. CDR3 region: CSGGGLPYNEQFF. The CDR3 coding sequence is TGCAGCGGAGGTGGTCTCCCCTACAATGAGCAGTTCTTC.

The chain recombines TRBV7-9 with TRBJ1-2; TRBD1 agrees at 8 bases. The CDR3 covers 15 residues. Germline-derived CDR1 and CDR2 are SEHNR and FQNEAQ (reference sequence). Unmatched junction bases numbered 7, after V lost 5 bases and J lost 2 bases. The DNA for the CDR3 is TGTGCCAGCAGCCTTGTGGGACAGGAAAACTATGGCTACACCTTC. Translation: CASSLVGQENYGYTF.

This rearrangement joins TRBV27 to TRBJ2-6; TRBD1 matches at 7 bases. The germline V gene encodes CDR1 MNHEY and CDR2 SMNVEV (reference sequence). The ends lost 6 bases at V and 4 bases at J; junction bases unmatched: 6. This CDR3 spans 15 amino acids. The CDR3 loop reads CASRTGSPGANVLTF. Here the CDR3 DNA reads TGTGCCAGCAGGACAGGGAGCCCCGGGGCCAACGTCCTGACTTTC.

V is TRBV18 and J is TRBJ1-4; a weak D match, TRBD1 (6 bases). Looked up from germline, CDR1 is KGHSH and CDR2 is LQKENI. Trimming removed 6 bases from V and 8 bases from J, with 16 bases in between. There are 14 residues in the CDR3. The CDR3 DNA reads as TGTGCCAGCTCGCACCAGGGGAAGGAGGAAAAACTGTTTTTT. Translated: CASSHQGKEEKLFF.

The chain recombines TRBV7-2 with TRBJ2-3, with D unresolved. The V and J ends lost 5 bases and 0 bases respectively, with 12 bases between them. Germline V gene data show CDR1 as SGHTA and CDR2 as FQGNSA. The CDR3 has 15 residues. The CDR3 loop is CASSPDSLSTDTQYF. The DNA of the CDR3 is TGTGCCAGCAGCCCAGACTCCCTTAGCACAGATACGCAGTATTTT.

The CDR3 DNA reads TGCGCCAGCAGCTTGGCACTAGCGGGCAACAATGAGCAGTTCTTC. Amino acids: CASSLALAGNNEQFF. V is TRBV5-1 and J is TRBJ2-1; TRBD2 matches at 9 bases. Trimming at V came to 0 bases and at J to 5 bases, leaving 3 bases not matched to a gene. The CDR3 is made up of 15 amino acids. From germline, CDR1 is SGHRS and CDR2 YFSETQ.

As DNA, the CDR3 is TGCAGTGCTAAGAGAAGAGGTGAAGCTTTCTTT. Its translation is CSAKRRGEAFF. The gene calls are TRBV20-1 and TRBJ1-1; the D is unclear. In germline, CDR1 is DFQATT, CDR2 SNEGSKA (reference sequence). V was trimmed by 4 bases and J by 7 bases, leaving 10 bases between them. The CDR3 runs to 11 residues.

This CDR3 is CASSLGQLWHTIYF. The CDR3 DNA reads as TGTGCCAGCAGCTTAGGACAGCTATGGCACACCATATATTTT. V usage is TRBV7-9 and J usage is TRBJ1-3, with a possible D match to TRBD1 (5 bases). V gave up 1 base and J gave up 8 bases, with 12 bases separating them. The germline gives CDR1 SEHNR, CDR2 FQNEAQ (reference sequence). CDR3 length equals 14 residues.

This clone was seen once. The chain couples TRBV28 to TRBJ2-3, with 8 positions matching TRBD2. CDR3 length: 17 residues. Trimming cost V 2 bases and J 0 bases; bases outside gene matches: 7. Germline V gene lookup returns CDR1 MDHEN and CDR2 SYDVKM. The CDR3, as DNA: TGTGCCAGCAGTTTAGGCGGGGGGACTACTAGCACAGATACGCAGTATTTT. It is translated as CASSLGGGTTSTDTQYF.

The rearrangement uses TRBV5-5 and TRBJ1-3; tentative D call: TRBD1 (5 bases). Germline-derived CDR1 and CDR2 are SGHKS and YYEKEE (reference sequence). Trimming left V 1 base short and J 0 bases short, with 11 bases between. This CDR3 contains 16 residues. The CDR3: CASSLRGRNSGNTIYF. The CDR3 DNA reads as TGTGCCAGCAGCTTGAGGGGAAGAAACTCTGGAAACACCATATATTTT.

In DNA, the CDR3 is TGTGCCAGCACCCGGGGGGCCTATGGCTACACCTTC. Protein product: CASTRGAYGYTF. The chain has TRBV6-4 and TRBJ1-2; D possibly corresponds to TRBD1 (6 bases). V lost 7 bases and J 4 bases, leaving 10 bases between the germline ends. The CDR3 loop spans 12 amino acids. From germline, CDR1 is MRHNA and CDR2 SNTAGT.

The chain joins TRBV5-4 to TRBJ2-1, with 7 bases that match TRBD2. The CDR3 covers 15 residues. J lost 2 bases, V lost 2 bases, and 4 bases had no gene match. Germline loops: CDR1 SGHNT, CDR2 YYREEE (reference sequence). The CDR3: CASSLLAQPYNEQFF. CDR3 sequence (DNA): TGTGCCAGCAGCTTACTAGCGCAACCCTACAATGAGCAGTTCTTC.

V usage is TRBV5-6 and J usage is TRBJ2-5, with 9 positions matching TRBD1. The CDR3 contains 15 residues. J gave up 5 bases and V 4 bases, and 9 bases lay outside the gene matches. Germline lookup yields CDR1 SGHDT and CDR2 YYEEEE. The CDR3 sequence is CASSAPGQGGETQYF. As DNA, the CDR3 is TGTGCCAGCAGCGCACCGGGACAGGGAGGGGAGACCCAGTACTTC.

This clone was seen only once. The gene calls are TRBV19 and TRBJ1-2, with 7 bases identical to TRBD1. V lost 5 bases and J lost 2; bases outside the gene matches: 17. The CDR3 loop spans 18 amino acids. Germline CDR1 reads LNHDA; CDR2 reads SQIVND (reference sequence). The CDR3 is CASSSGQAEWHLNYGYTF. The CDR3 DNA is TGTGCCAGTAGTTCAGGACAGGCAGAATGGCACCTCAACTATGGCTACACCTTC.

This rearrangement joins TRBV6-1 to TRBJ1-4, with D tentatively TRBD1 (6 bases). V lost 3 bases and J lost 7, with 21 bases in between. The CDR3 consists of 17 residues. CDR1 MNHNS and CDR2 SASEGT come from the germline V gene. The CDR3 DNA is TGTGCCAGCAGTGAGGAGTACAGGGCCCCCGATTTTGAAAAACTGTTTTTT. Its protein product is CASSEEYRAPDFEKLFF.

The J gene is TRBJ2-4, the V gene TRBV7-2; 7 nucleotides match TRBD1. The junction had 11 bases not matched to a gene; V was cut back by 5 bases and J by 1 base. The CDR3 length is 17 residues. Germline loops: CDR1 SGHTA, CDR2 FQGNSA. The CDR3 reads CASSPLDRAGAKNIQYF. CDR3 DNA sequence: TGTGCCAGCAGCCCCCTTGACAGGGCCGGGGCCAAAAACATTCAGTACTTC. The full variable domain, rest sourced from reference TRBV7-2 and TRBJ2-4, is GAGVSQSPSNKVTEKGKDVELRCDPISGHTALYWYRQSLGQGLEFLIYFQGNSAPDKSGLPSDRFSAERTGGSVSTLTIQRTQQEDSAVYLCASSPLDRAGAKNIQYFGAGTRLSVL.

This clone was counted once. The J gene is TRBJ1-5, the V gene TRBV6-1, with 11 bases aligning to TRBD1. CDR3 size: 17 residues. With 0 bases clipped from V and 6 bases from J, the junction kept 7 bases outside the gene matches. The V gene's germline CDR1 is MNHNS and CDR2 SASEGT. This CDR3 reads CASSEAWGTGGGQPQHF. CDR3 DNA sequence: TGTGCCAGCAGTGAAGCGTGGGGGACAGGGGGAGGTCAGCCCCAGCATTTT.

V is TRBV10-3 and J is TRBJ1-2; a possible D gene is TRBD1 (6 bases). Trimming removed 6 bases from V and 4 bases from J, with 15 bases in between. Germline values: CDR1 ENHRY, CDR2 SYGVKD. The CDR3 runs to 14 residues. CDR3 loop: CAISIDRPPYGYTF. The DNA of the CDR3 is TGTGCCATCAGCATCGACAGGCCCCCCTATGGCTACACCTTC.

V and J are TRBV7-9 and TRBJ2-5, with 9 positions matching TRBD1. The CDR3 loop spans 15 amino acids. Germline CDR1 is SEHNR and CDR2 is FQNEAQ (reference sequence). The trim removed 8 bases at V and 4 bases at J, leaving 11 bases unmatched. CDR3 region: CASSLGTGFRETQYF. The CDR3 DNA reads as TGTGCCAGCTCCTTAGGGACAGGGTTTAGAGAGACCCAGTACTTC.

The chain carries TRBV7-2 and TRBJ2-1, with TRBD1 matching 7 bases. This CDR3 has 17 amino acids. The germline V gene encodes CDR1 SGHTA and CDR2 FQGNSA. Losses at the gene ends were 1 base for V and 0 bases for J; bases not matched to a gene: 6. The CDR3 loop is CASSLVSTGSSYNEQFF. The CDR3 DNA is TGTGCCAGCAGCTTAGTTTCGACAGGGAGCTCCTACAATGAGCAGTTCTTC.

The V gene is TRBV7-9, the J gene TRBJ1-1; D is ambiguous. This CDR3 comprises 13 residues. Germline V gene sequence: CDR1 SEHNR, CDR2 FQNEAQ (reference sequence). Deletions cut 10 bases from V and 5 bases from J, with 17 bases between. CDR3 DNA: TGTGCCACCCAGCCCAGGCATGGTACTGAAGCTTTCTTT. Translation gives CATQPRHGTEAFF.

This clone was observed a handful of times. V gene TRBV18 combines with J gene TRBJ1-6; a possible D gene is TRBD1 (6 bases). V lost 1 base and J 7 bases, leaving 8 bases between the germline ends. The CDR3 covers 14 residues. From germline, CDR1 is KGHSH and CDR2 LQKENI. The CDR3 DNA reads TGTGCCAGCTCACCACAGGGGGAGAATTCACCCCTCCACTTT. It yields the protein CASSPQGENSPLHF.

The V and J genes are TRBV24-1 and TRBJ2-3; tentative D call: TRBD1 (6 bases). With 5 bases removed from V and 0 bases from J, the gap between germline ends came to 14 bases. Per germline, CDR1 KGHDR and CDR2 SFDVKD. This CDR3 comprises 16 residues. Here the CDR3 reads CATSGGGRGSTDTQYF. The CDR3 DNA reads as TGTGCCACCAGTGGGGGTGGAAGGGGGAGCACAGATACGCAGTATTTT.

The chain carries TRBV28 and TRBJ1-2, with D possibly TRBD1 on 6 matching bases. The germline V gene has CDR1 MDHEN and CDR2 SYDVKM. V was trimmed by 5 bases and J by 4 bases, leaving 17 bases between them. This CDR3 contains 15 residues. Here the CDR3 DNA reads TGTGCCAGCAGTCCTGGACAGTCCTTACCCTATGGCTACACCTTC. The encoded protein is CASSPGQSLPYGYTF.